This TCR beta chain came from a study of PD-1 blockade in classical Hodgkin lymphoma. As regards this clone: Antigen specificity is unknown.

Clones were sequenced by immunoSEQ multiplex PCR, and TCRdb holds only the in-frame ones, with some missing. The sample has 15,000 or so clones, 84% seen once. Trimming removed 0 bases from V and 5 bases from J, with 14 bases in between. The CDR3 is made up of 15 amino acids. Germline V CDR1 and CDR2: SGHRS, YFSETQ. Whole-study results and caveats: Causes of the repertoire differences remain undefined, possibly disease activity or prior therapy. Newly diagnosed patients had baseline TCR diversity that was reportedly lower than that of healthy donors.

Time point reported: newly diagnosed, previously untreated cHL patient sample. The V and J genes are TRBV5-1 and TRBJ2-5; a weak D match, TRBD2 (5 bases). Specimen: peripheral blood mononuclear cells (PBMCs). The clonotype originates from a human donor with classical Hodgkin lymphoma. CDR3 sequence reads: CASSLGASTRETQYF. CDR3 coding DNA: TGCGCCAGCAGCTTGGGGGCTAGCACTCGGGAGACCCAGTACTTC.